The clone carrying this T cell receptor beta chain was observed a single time. Its antigen remains unknown. TCRdb re-called the RT-PCR reads through MiXCR, storing one row per CDR3 protein. The repertoire has hundreds of thousands of distinct CDR3 sequences, around 20% of them found once; the top ten carry 9.5% to 13%. The entry originates in a study of response to subunit inactivated influenza vaccine. The study, taken as a whole, reports: That few new T cells are recruited by each seasonal influenza vaccination was the authors' suggestion.

The V gene lost 0 bases and the J gene lost 1 base, with 25 bases spanning the gap. This CDR3 contains 20 residues. Germline values: CDR1 SGHTA, CDR2 FQGNSA. The clonotype comes from a man aged 50-60 years who received an inactivated influenza vaccine. This chain uses TRBV7-2 with TRBJ2-7, with D perhaps TRBD1 (6 bases). The source was PBMCs from blood, collected roughly 5 days after vaccination. The CDR3 loop reads CASSLAPLGQGFTKSYEQYF. In nucleotides, the CDR3 is TGTGCCAGCAGCTTAGCACCCCTTGGGCAGGGGTTTACCAAGTCCTACGAGCAGTACTTC. Together with reference TRBV7-2 and TRBJ2-7, the CDR3 gives the full variable domain: GAGVSQSPSNKVTEKGKDVELRCDPISGHTALYWYRQSLGQGLEFLIYFQGNSAPDKSGLPSDRFSAERTGGSVSTLTIQRTQQEDSAVYLCASSLAPLGQGFTKSYEQYFGPGTRLTVT.